Presented here are 16 T cell receptor beta chains from one specimen sequenced in a study of control samples from healthy donors and cancer patients. Clones were sequenced by immunoSEQ multiplex PCR, and TCRdb holds only the in-frame ones, with some missing. In the table there are roughly 140,000 clones, more than 85% of which are singletons. Material: blood. These receptors all stem from a man between 45 and 60 years old in good health.

The rearrangement links TRBV10-1 to TRBJ1-2, with D unresolved. The CDR3 covers 13 residues. V dropped 3 bases and J dropped 2 bases, with 7 bases sitting between them. Germline CDR1 and CDR2: WNHNN and SYGVQD (reference sequence). The CDR3 sequence: CASSEGRNYGYTF. The DNA for the CDR3 is TGCGCCAGCAGTGAAGGGCGGAACTATGGCTACACCTTC.

The CDR3 here is CASSYARQGGNTIYF. The CDR3 DNA reads as TGTGCCAGCAGTTACGCCAGACAGGGCGGAAACACCATATATTTT. The chain has TRBV6-5 and TRBJ1-3; 7 positions agree with TRBD1. V gave up 2 bases and J gave up 4 bases; unmatched junction bases: 5. Per germline, CDR1 MNHEY and CDR2 SVGAGI. The CDR3 extends over 15 amino acids.

The chain uses TRBV7-9 and TRBJ2-1, with 8 bases identical to TRBD1. The J segment lost 12 bases and the V segment lost 5 bases, leaving 12 bases of the junction unmatched. This CDR3 region has 14 residues. From germline, CDR1 is SEHNR and CDR2 FQNEAQ (reference sequence). Written as DNA, the CDR3 is TGTGCCAGCAGCCGACCGGGACAGGACTCCATGCAGTTCTTC. Its translation is CASSRPGQDSMQFF.

V gene TRBV11-2 combines with J gene TRBJ1-2; 10 nucleotides match TRBD1. Looked up from germline, CDR1 is SGHAT and CDR2 is FQNNGV. The length of the CDR3 is 14 residues. With V trimmed by 3 bases and J by 7 bases, 5 bases remained unmatched. For the CDR3, the DNA is TGTGCCAGCAGCTTTTTAGACAGGGGGCTTGGCTACACCTTC. This encodes CASSFLDRGLGYTF.

This clone appeared a single time. The CDR3 DNA follows: TGTGCCAGCAGTAGAACAGGTGGGACCGGGGAGCTGTTTTTT. Its translation: CASSRTGGTGELFF. This chain links TRBV27 with TRBJ2-2; tentative D call: TRBD1 (5 bases). This CDR3 contains 14 residues. Germline V gene sequence: CDR1 MNHEY, CDR2 SMNVEV (reference sequence). Between the trimmed V and J ends, which lost 5 bases and 5 bases, there was a span of 12 bases.

The chain has TRBV3-1 (or the pseudogene TRBV3-2) and TRBJ1-1; possibly TRBD1 for D (5 bases). CDR1 is LGHDT and CDR2 is YNNKEL in the germline V gene (reference sequence). CDR3 size: 12 residues. V was trimmed by 4 bases and J by 11 bases, leaving 14 bases between them. The CDR3 nucleotides are TGTGCCAGCAGCCCAGGAGGGGATCAGGCTTTCTTT. Its protein is CASSPGGDQAFF.

This chain links TRBV3-1 (or the pseudogene TRBV3-2) with TRBJ2-7; D may correspond to TRBD1 or TRBD2 (10 bases each). Between the trimmed V and J ends, which lost 4 bases and 2 bases, there was a span of 33 bases. Per germline, CDR1 LGHDT and CDR2 YNNKEL (reference sequence). The CDR3 is 21 amino acids. The CDR3: CASSLGTGVTSGDPRAYEQYF. The DNA of the CDR3 is TGTGCCAGCAGCCTTGGGACAGGGGTTACTAGCGGGGACCCGAGGGCCTACGAGCAGTACTTC.

The chain carries TRBV6-5 and TRBJ2-7; the D gene is possibly TRBD2 (6 bases). CDR3 length: 14 amino acids. V gave up 10 bases and J gave up 3 bases, with 19 bases separating them. Looked up from germline, CDR1 is MNHEY and CDR2 is SVGAGI. CDR3 loop: CATIPGREVYEQYF. Written as DNA, the CDR3 is TGTGCCACCATCCCAGGCAGGGAGGTCTACGAGCAGTACTTC.

This clone occurred once. V is TRBV18 and J is TRBJ1-5; D is ambiguous. The germline CDR1 and CDR2 sequences are KGHSH and LQKENI. V gave up 3 bases and J gave up 2 bases, with 11 bases separating them. The CDR3 has 15 amino acids. CDR3 in DNA: TGTGCCAGCTCACCGGCAAGGGTCGGCAATCAGCCCCAGCATTTT. It encodes CASSPARVGNQPQHF.

This clone showed up just once. The rearrangement links TRBV19 to TRBJ2-1; possibly TRBD1 for D (5 bases). The V gene lost 6 bases and the J gene lost 2 bases, with 17 bases spanning the gap. The CDR3 has 16 residues. CDR1 LNHDA and CDR2 SQIVND come from the germline V gene (reference sequence). The CDR3 sequence: CASSNIQGIPYNEQFF. CDR3 bases: TGTGCCAGTAGCAACATCCAGGGTATCCCCTACAATGAGCAGTTCTTC.

The V call is TRBV29-1, the J call TRBJ2-3; unclear D gene. The V and J ends lost 2 bases and 4 bases respectively, with 7 bases between them. Per germline, CDR1 SQVTM and CDR2 ANQGSEA. The CDR3 is 12 amino acids. CDR3 residues: CSVEMGSDTQYF. In DNA, the CDR3 is TGCAGCGTTGAAATGGGTTCAGATACGCAGTATTTT.

V gene TRBV5-6 combines with J gene TRBJ1-2; perhaps TRBD1 as D (6 bases). Germline CDR1 reads SGHDT; CDR2 reads YYEEEE. V lost 7 bases, J lost 8 bases, and 18 bases lay in between. This CDR3 is 13 amino acids long. The CDR3 DNA reads TGTGCCAGCCAGATCGACAGGCTGGAAGGCTACACCTTC. Protein: CASQIDRLEGYTF.

The V call is TRBV5-1, the J call TRBJ2-6; D is uncertain. Germline CDR1 and CDR2: SGHRS and YFSETQ. This CDR3 has 16 residues. V dropped 0 bases and J dropped 0 bases, with 7 bases sitting between them. The CDR3 DNA sequence: TGCGCCAGCAGCTTGGATACAAACTCTGGGGCCAACGTCCTGACTTTC. Protein: CASSLDTNSGANVLTF.

This chain joins TRBV5-1 and TRBJ1-3, with 9 positions matching TRBD1. The ends lost 0 bases at V and 5 bases at J; junction bases unmatched: 3. The CDR3 sequence is 15 residues long. CDR1 and CDR2 (germline): SGHRS, YFSETQ. CDR3 sequence (DNA): TGCGCCAGCAGCTTGGCTGGACAGGGGAGAAACACCATATATTTT. Translating gives CASSLAGQGRNTIYF. The whole variable domain, remainder taken from reference TRBV5-1 and TRBJ1-3, is KAGVTQTPRYLIKTRGQQVTLSCSPISGHRSVSWYQQTPGQGLQFLFEYFSETQRNKGNFPGRFSGRQFSNSRSEMNVSTLELGDSALYLCASSLAGQGRNTIYFGEGSWLTVV.

The CDR3 sequence: CASIRDRGTDTQYF. CDR3 sequence (DNA): TGCGCCAGCATCCGGGACAGGGGCACAGATACGCAGTATTTT. The chain uses TRBV23-1 and TRBJ2-3; 9 nucleotides align to TRBD1. TRBV23-1 carries the ORF label, with uncertain function. Unmatched junction bases numbered 3, after V lost 7 bases and J lost 1 base. The CDR3 extends over 14 amino acids.

The chain couples TRBV28 to TRBJ2-7, with 7 bases aligning to TRBD2. The CDR3 runs 14 residues. Germline CDR1 MDHEN, CDR2 SYDVKM. V gave up 5 bases and J gave up 0 bases; unmatched junction bases: 4. This CDR3 reads CASSRAGISYEQYF. The CDR3 DNA sequence: TGTGCCAGCAGTCGAGCGGGAATCTCCTACGAGCAGTACTTC.